This T cell receptor beta chain emerged from a study of blood T cell repertoires in COVID-19 (dated by TCRdb to 2018 to 2020). With regard to the full study: Collaborator samples came from the United States, Italy and Spain and covered acute and convalescent phases of COVID-19. The material from the prospective study consisted of cDNA or gDNA derived from T cells, B-cell-depleted T cells, or PBMCs. The dataset comprised deeply sampled blood TCRbeta repertoires from subjects exposed to, actively infected with, or recovered from COVID-19. The repertoires were released in a freely available public database meant as a resource for research on the immune response to SARS-CoV-2. The samples were drawn from the first 160 participants of the ongoing ImmuneRACE study and from roughly 1,300 subjects provided by 6 global collaborators. A de-identified subject ID, COVID-19 status, age in years and sex were almost always included in the sample metadata. HLA class I and class II types, where available, came from metadata supplied by the sample provider rather than from assay-based typing. What the research found in general, with its limitations: The amount of clinical and demographic metadata varied by source and participant and was provided uncurated.

Each collaborating institution followed its own protocols to collect whole blood in K2EDTA tubes. For TCRbeta analysis, collaborators shipped samples in one of three forms: frozen whole blood, isolated PBMCs, or DNA extracted from either of those sample types. The immunoSEQ Assay, a bias-controlled multiplex PCR, was used to amplify TCRbeta CDR3 regions from genomic DNA. Per the original workflow: The number of nucleated cells in each sample was estimated by amplification of reference gene primers within the assay. To quantify the absolute abundance of each unique TCRbeta CDR3 rearrangement, sequence reads were collapsed and filtered. For each sample, productive Simpson clonality was calculated by taking the square root of Simpson's diversity index across productive rearrangements. The immuneACCESS repertoire file appears here via TCRdb, limited to in-frame rearrangements. These files lack a portion of the clones; in checked studies, under half of the deficit traces to unresolved V genes, and the cause of the others is not known. V and J calls and clone size are given by that table; D and trimming were obtained from the DNA. The sample data list some 150,000 clones, and 84% of these were observed just once. The ten largest clones capture under 2.5% of the sample.

The CDR3 goes from the cysteine to the phenylalanine over 13 residues. Only the CDR3 portion is preserved as DNA: 39 bases, with reading frame beginning at the first base. A distance of 6 bases separates the germline ends of V and J, which lose 0 bases and 6 bases respectively. Concerning this clone itself: It has no known antigen specificity. Qualities for individual bases were not recorded, and no much larger clone is one base off.

The sample taken for sequencing was peripheral blood. This TCR came from a man aged 65 to 85 with acute or convalescent COVID-19. Recombination joined TRBV12-3 or TRBV12-4 with TRBJ1-5, with TRBD1 as a weak D call on 6 bases. The DNA sequence reads TGTGCCAGCAGTTTAGCAGGGGGTCAGCCCCAGCATTTT. This sequence encodes CASSLAGGQPQHF.